What follows are 19 T cell receptor beta chains derived from one specimen sequenced in a study of blood T cells in healthy people across ages. The second PCR ran about 6 to 12 cycles with a sample-barcoded 5' primer and J-beta primers. From the 5' RACE reads, TCRdb called clonotypes with MiXCR, one entry per CDR3 protein. The sample contains about 1.6 million distinct CDR3 sequences, approximately 32% of which appear only once. Sequenced sample: blood. The receptors derive from a woman in her 30s in good health.

The chain employs TRBV20-1 and TRBJ2-1; D gene uncertain. CDR3 length: 11 amino acids. Between the trimmed V and J ends, which lost 6 bases and 13 bases, there was a span of 16 bases. Germline V gene data show CDR1 as DFQATT and CDR2 as SNEGSKA (reference sequence). DNA of the CDR3: TGCAGTGCACGAATAGATACCCTACAGTTCTTC. It codes for CSARIDTLQFF.

This clonotype was found a few times. V and J are TRBV20-1 and TRBJ2-5; D uncertain. Germline CDR1 DFQATT, CDR2 SNEGSKA (reference sequence). Trimming took 0 bases from V and 2 from J, leaving 13 bases between them. The CDR3 totals 15 residues. The CDR3 DNA reads TGCAGTGCTAGAGATGAAGTTCAGATGCAAGAGACCCAGTACTTC. This translates into CSARDEVQMQETQYF.

The chain combines TRBV12-3 or TRBV12-4 with TRBJ1-1; perhaps TRBD1 as D (6 bases). With 7 bases removed from V and 11 bases from J, the gap between germline ends came to 14 bases. This CDR3 is 11 amino acids long. The CDR3 coding sequence is TGTGCCAGCAATCTCAGGGGTACGGCTTTCTTT. This encodes CASNLRGTAFF.

The chain is built from TRBV2 and TRBJ2-5, with D perhaps being TRBD1 or TRBD2 (5 bases each). Trimming shortened V by 6 bases and J by 5 bases, and 16 bases separated the two germline ends. Germline values: CDR1 SNHLY, CDR2 FYNNEI. This CDR3 comprises 14 residues. CDR3 coding DNA: TGTGCCAGCAGGTCAACGAGAGGGGATGAGACCCAGTACTTC. It is translated as CASRSTRGDETQYF.

This sequence joins TRBV7-6 and TRBJ2-6, with 9 bases fitting TRBD2. The CDR3 extends over 19 amino acids. V lost 2 bases and J lost 0; bases outside the gene matches: 8. Germline V gene sequence: CDR1 SGHVS, CDR2 FNYEAQ. The CDR3 coding sequence is TGTGCCAGCAGCTTAACCATTAGCGGGGGAGGCTCTGGGGCCAACGTCCTGACTTTC. Its translation: CASSLTISGGGSGANVLTF.

The chain couples TRBV4-1 to TRBJ2-1, with TRBD2 matching over 9 bases. Germline CDR1 and CDR2: MGHRA and YSYEKL. V was pared by 0 bases and J by 12 bases, with 12 bases of the junction left unmatched. The length of the CDR3 is 16 residues. The CDR3 coding sequence is TGCGCCAGCAGCCAAGATACGGCTAGCGGGACGGACAGGCAGTTCTTC. Protein sequence: CASSQDTASGTDRQFF.

The sample holds a few counts of this clonotype. V gene TRBV20-1 combines with J gene TRBJ2-3; the D gene is possibly TRBD1 (6 bases). Germline CDR1 DFQATT, CDR2 SNEGSKA (reference sequence). Trimming shortened V by 6 bases and J by 3 bases, and 19 bases separated the two germline ends. The CDR3 spans 15 residues. DNA of the CDR3: TGCAGTGCCAGGGGCTCGGACCGACGGACAGATACGCAGTATTTT. Encoded protein: CSARGSDRRTDTQYF.

This clonotype came up a few times. V usage is TRBV28 and J usage is TRBJ1-2; no clear D. In germline, CDR1 is MDHEN, CDR2 SYDVKM. V lost 8 bases and J lost 2, with 12 bases in between. The CDR3 totals 13 residues. CDR3 in amino acids: CASARGGNYGYTF. CDR3 nucleotide sequence: TGTGCCAGCGCCCGTGGTGGGAACTATGGCTACACCTTC.

Comment on this clonotype: With a much larger clone just one base away, this may be a read error. This chain uses TRBV20-1 with TRBJ2-6; D possibly corresponds to TRBD1 (5 bases). The CDR3 extends over 16 amino acids. Germline V CDR1 and CDR2: DFQATT, SNEGSKA (reference sequence). CDR3 bases: TGCAGTGCTAGAGATCGGGTCAACTCTGGGGCCGACGTCCTGACTTTC. This translates into CSARDRVNSGADVLTF.

This clonotype was picked up a small number of times. The gene calls are TRBV20-1 and TRBJ2-3; D is possibly TRBD2 (6 bases). V lost 1 base and J lost 3, with 14 bases in between. CDR3 size: 15 residues. Germline values: CDR1 DFQATT, CDR2 SNEGSKA (reference sequence). CDR3 sequence (DNA): TGCAGTGCTAGAGTAGGAGCGGGTGAGACAGATACGCAGTATTTT. Its translation: CSARVGAGETDTQYF.

This clonotype was seen only a few times. The chain links TRBV3-1 to TRBJ2-1, with D perhaps matching TRBD1 or TRBD2 (5 bases each). V was clipped by 6 bases and J by 8 bases, with 17 bases between them. This CDR3 is built from 14 residues. The V gene's germline CDR1 is LGHDT and CDR2 YNNKEL (reference sequence). The CDR3 is CASRAGTPVHEQFF. DNA of the CDR3: TGTGCCAGCAGGGCCGGGACCCCCGTCCATGAGCAGTTCTTC.

The chain recombines TRBV7-2 with TRBJ2-2, with D maybe TRBD2 (6 bases). CDR3 length: 14 amino acids. Deletions cut 3 bases from V and 6 bases from J, with 11 bases between. Germline V CDR1 and CDR2: SGHTA, FQGNSA. DNA of the CDR3: TGTGCCAGCAGCTTGCGGGGAATCTCCGGGGAGCTGTTTTTT. This codes for CASSLRGISGELFF.

CDR3 region: CSAREVAWREQYF. DNA of the CDR3: TGCAGTGCTAGAGAGGTAGCGTGGAGGGAGCAGTACTTC. The gene calls are TRBV20-1 and TRBJ2-7, with D perhaps TRBD2 (5 bases). V was clipped by 0 bases and J by 7 bases, with 13 bases between them. The CDR3 contains 13 residues. In germline, CDR1 is DFQATT, CDR2 SNEGSKA (reference sequence).

Turning to this clonotype: With a much larger clone just one base away, this may be a read error. This chain uses TRBV7-2 with TRBJ2-1, with D perhaps TRBD1 or TRBD2 (6 bases each). Near its end, the DNA agrees better with TRBJ2-7, so the J call may be wrong. CDR1 and CDR2 from the germline V gene are SGHTA and FQGNSA. The CDR3 runs 15 residues. CDR3 DNA: TGTGCCAGCAGCTTAGAGGGGGGTTTCTACAATGAGCAGTACTTC. Its protein is CASSLEGGFYNEQYF.

CDR3 DNA sequence: TGCGCCAGCAGCTCGGACAGATCGGGCAATGAGCAGTTCTTC. Residues: CASSSDRSGNEQFF. The chain links TRBV5-1 to TRBJ2-1, with a possible D match to TRBD1 (6 bases). Deletions cut 3 bases from V and 6 bases from J, with 13 bases between. The CDR3 has 14 residues. CDR1 is SGHRS, CDR2 YFSETQ, per germline.

The table lists this clonotype with a count of one. The rearrangement links TRBV30 to TRBJ1-2; no reliable D call. The CDR3 has 13 residues. Germline V gene sequence: CDR1 GTSNPN, CDR2 SVGIG (reference sequence). Trimming left V 2 bases short and J 4 bases short, with 11 bases between. The chain's CDR3 is CAWSSSGFYGYTF. Here the CDR3 DNA reads TGTGCCTGGAGTTCCTCGGGGTTCTATGGCTACACCTTC.

This clonotype was counted many times. The chain uses TRBV10-3 and TRBJ1-2; 7 positions match TRBD1. Looked up from germline, CDR1 is ENHRY and CDR2 is SYGVKD. The CDR3 covers 11 residues. Germline trimming cut 6 bases from V and 8 bases from J; bases unmatched to any gene: 3. CDR3 in amino acids: CAIRQGQGYTF. The CDR3 DNA follows: TGTGCCATCAGACAGGGGCAGGGCTACACCTTC.

Note on this clonotype: An end of the junction differs from the germline gene, which may be a read error. The chain couples TRBV11-2 to TRBJ2-3; 11 bases are a match to TRBD2. Germline V lookup: CDR1 SGHAT, CDR2 FQNNGV. The CDR3 runs to 21 residues. The CDR3 DNA reads TGTGCCAACAGCTTCCCTCGCTCCGGAACTACTAGCGGGAGAAGTGGAGATACGCAGTATTTT. It translates to CANSFPRSGTTSGRSGDTQYF.

This clonotype has a handful of counts. The chain is built from TRBV20-1 and TRBJ1-5; the match to TRBD1 covers 8 bases. The trim removed 6 bases at V and 2 bases at J, leaving 3 bases unmatched. CDR3 length: 13 residues. Per the germline V gene, CDR1 is DFQATT and CDR2 is SNEGSKA (reference sequence). Here the CDR3 reads CSAWGQGNQPQHF. The CDR3 bases are TGCAGTGCATGGGGACAGGGCAATCAGCCCCAGCATTTT.